Below are 21 T cell receptor beta chains sequenced from a single sample in a study of regulatory T cells in long-lasting Graves disease (dated by TCRdb to about 2021). The time point label corresponds to: persistent/refractory GD, antithyroid drugs over 5 years with positive TRAb. For both TCR sequencing and RNA sequencing, RNA was extracted from PBMCs in TRIzol. The library relied on multiplex PCR. For sequencing, an Illumina HiSeq 4000 was employed. TCR beta libraries were built with iRepertoire HTBI primers and Arm-PCR amplification of CDR3 regions. TCRdb trimmed public reads at Q25 via fastp, called clones via MiXCR and kept in-frame beta chains. Each record represents a unique CDR3 protein, reported with the most common genes and DNA among its rows. In all, the sample holds around 460,000 distinct CDR3 sequences, and about 22% of those were seen once. Clones ranked in the top ten supply roughly 14% of the sample.

The sample was peripheral blood mononuclear cells (PBMCs), taken when the disease was refractory, from a patient treated with antithyroid drugs. The receptors here all came from a female donor with Graves disease.

This clonotype was detected ten times or more. The genes are TRBV12-3 or TRBV12-4 and TRBJ2-4; weak D call: TRBD1 (5 bases). The CDR3 consists of 13 residues. The V and J ends lost 2 bases and 7 bases respectively, with 9 bases between them. The CDR3 DNA follows: TGTGCCAGCAGTTTATACCAGGGCAACATTCAGTACTTC. Its protein product is CASSLYQGNIQYF.

As to this clonotype: Compared with germline, one end of the junction differs, possibly owing to a read error. V usage is TRBV29-1 and J usage is TRBJ1-4; tentatively, D is TRBD1 (5 bases). Germline lookup yields CDR1 SQVTM and CDR2 ANQGSEA. CDR3 length equals 13 residues. Here the CDR3 reads CSILGVSNEKLVF. As DNA, the CDR3 is TGCAGCATTTTAGGGGTGTCTAATGAAAAACTGGTTTTT.

This clonotype showed up just once. The chain joins TRBV9 to TRBJ1-4; D gene ambiguous. The CDR3 runs to 14 residues. V was clipped by 0 bases and J by 7 bases, with 10 bases between them. Germline loops: CDR1 SGDLS, CDR2 YYNGEE. CDR3 bases: TGTGCCAGCAGCGTAGAATGGATTGGTGAAAAACTGTTTTTT. This translates into CASSVEWIGEKLFF.

The chain employs TRBV9 and TRBJ2-6; TRBD1 is a possible D gene (6 bases). V gave up 4 bases and J gave up 4 bases, with 12 bases separating them. CDR1 and CDR2 (germline): SGDLS, YYNGEE. The CDR3 is 15 residues long. CDR3 in amino acids: CASSPPGTGANVLTF. CDR3 coding DNA: TGTGCCAGCAGCCCGCCAGGGACAGGGGCCAACGTCCTGACTTTC.

This clonotype came up many times. This chain connects TRBV7-3 to TRBJ1-1; TRBD1 might be the D (5 bases). The V end was cut by 5 bases, the J end by 10 bases, with 11 bases between. Germline V gives CDR1 SGHTA, CDR2 FQGTGA. The CDR3 consists of 11 residues. CDR3 region: CASSQGELAFF. In DNA form, the CDR3 reads TGTGCCAGCAGCCAAGGGGAGTTAGCTTTCTTT.

This clonotype was counted at least ten times. The chain couples TRBV6-5 to TRBJ1-2; possible D gene TRBD1, 5 bases. This CDR3 region has 13 residues. Trimming shortened V by 2 bases and J by 4 bases, and 8 bases separated the two germline ends. Per germline, CDR1 MNHEY and CDR2 SVGAGI. The CDR3 here is CASSYEDSYGYTF. For the CDR3, the DNA is TGTGCCAGCAGTTACGAAGACAGCTATGGCTACACCTTC.

This clonotype has only a few counts. This chain links TRBV19 with TRBJ2-5, with D perhaps being TRBD1 or TRBD2 (5 bases each). Germline loops: CDR1 LNHDA, CDR2 SQIVND (reference sequence). V shed 6 bases and J shed 1 base, with 12 bases lying between them. This CDR3 is 14 amino acids long. The CDR3 DNA reads TGTGCCAGTAGCACCGGGACGTCCCAAGAGACCCAGTACTTC. Translating gives CASSTGTSQETQYF.

This clonotype came up many times. The V and J genes are TRBV28 and TRBJ1-5; TRBD1 is a possible D gene (6 bases). Germline assignment: CDR1 MDHEN and CDR2 SYDVKM. The CDR3 is made up of 16 amino acids. The ends were cut back, 4 bases at V and 0 bases at J, with 13 bases in the middle. DNA of the CDR3: TGTGCCAGCAGTTCAGGACAGATAGATAGCAATCAGCCCCAGCATTTT. Its protein product is CASSSGQIDSNQPQHF. Based on the CDR3 plus reference TRBV28 and TRBJ1-5, the full variable domain is DVKVTQSSRYLVKRTGEKVFLECVQDMDHENMFWYRQDPGLGLRLIYFSYDVKMKEKGDIPEGYSVSREKKERFSLILESASTNQTSMYLCASSSGQIDSNQPQHFGDGTRLSIL.

The CDR3 DNA sequence: TGTGCCAGCAGCTCAGGGACAGGGGCCATCACAGATACGCAGTATTTT. Translated, it gives CASSSGTGAITDTQYF. The chain recombines TRBV12-3 or TRBV12-4 with TRBJ2-3; 10 bases are shared with TRBD1. The junction had 8 bases not matched to a gene; V was cut back by 6 bases and J by 2 bases. The CDR3 is 16 residues long.

The chain combines TRBV20-1 with TRBJ2-7; 8 bases fit TRBD1. The J segment lost 6 bases and the V segment lost 1 base, leaving 5 bases of the junction unmatched. The germline CDR1 and CDR2 sequences are DFQATT and SNEGSKA (reference sequence). The length of the CDR3 is 13 residues. In DNA, the CDR3 is TGCAGTGCTAGAGGGCAGGGGGCGCCCGAGCAGTACTTC. This codes for CSARGQGAPEQYF.

In this sample, this clonotype turned up once. This may stem from a read error, because a much larger clone lies one nucleotide away. V gene TRBV10-3 combines with J gene TRBJ2-4; 9 positions agree with TRBD1. The CDR3 spans 13 residues. Germline assignment: CDR1 ENHRY and CDR2 SYGVKD. CDR3 protein: CTISGDRVNIQYF. In DNA, the CDR3 is TGTACCATCAGCGGGGACAGGGTAAACATTCAGTACTTC.

V and J are TRBV13 and TRBJ2-5, with TRBD2 matching 10 bases. Germline V gene sequence: CDR1 PRHDT, CDR2 FYEKMQ (reference sequence). The CDR3 contains 16 residues. V was pared by 5 bases and J by 5 bases, with 11 bases of the junction left unmatched. DNA of the CDR3: TGTGCCAGCAGCCAGGGACTAGCGAGATCCGGTGAGACCCAGTACTTC. Translation gives CASSQGLARSGETQYF.

CDR3 amino acids: CASSLPGQGWETQYF. The CDR3 nucleotides read TGTGCCAGCAGCTTACCGGGACAGGGGTGGGAGACCCAGTACTTC. The rearrangement uses TRBV7-8 and TRBJ2-5; TRBD1 aligns across 10 bases. The CDR3 contains 15 residues. The germline gives CDR1 SGHVS, CDR2 FQNEAQ. V was clipped by 2 bases and J by 5 bases; unmatched bases: 5.

In this sample, this clonotype turned up a few times. V and J are TRBV29-1 and TRBJ2-2; 9 positions agree with TRBD2. Germline lookup yields CDR1 SQVTM and CDR2 ANQGSEA. This CDR3 spans 16 amino acids. The junction had 8 bases not matched to a gene; V was cut back by 0 bases and J by 6 bases. CDR3 sequence (DNA): TGCAGCGTTGAAGATCGGCGGGGGGGCCTCCCCGGGGAGCTGTTTTTT. Protein sequence: CSVEDRRGGLPGELFF.

This chain joins TRBV18 and TRBJ2-2; D ambiguous. CDR1 KGHSH and CDR2 LQKENI come from the germline V gene. V was cut by 5 bases and J by 2 bases, with 12 bases left in between. This CDR3 comprises 15 residues. The CDR3 region is CASSFQAGNTGELFF. In DNA form, the CDR3 reads TGTGCCAGCTCATTCCAGGCAGGCAACACCGGGGAGCTGTTTTTT.

This chain joins TRBV6-1 and TRBJ1-5; 11 nucleotides line up with TRBD1. Germline V gene data show CDR1 as MNHNS and CDR2 as SASEGT. J was trimmed by 0 bases and V by 5 bases; bases with no gene match: 6. This CDR3 is 17 amino acids long. CDR3 in amino acids: CASSRPGTGGSNQPQHF. CDR3 bases: TGTGCCAGCAGTCGTCCAGGGACAGGGGGTAGCAATCAGCCCCAGCATTTT.

This clonotype has more than one count but fewer than ten. The chain's CDR3 is CSARQIILNTEAFF. In DNA, the CDR3 is TGCAGTGCTAGACAGATTATTCTGAACACTGAAGCTTTCTTT. V usage is TRBV20-1 and J usage is TRBJ1-1; D call uncertain. CDR1 and CDR2 (germline): DFQATT, SNEGSKA (reference sequence). This CDR3 region has 14 residues. The ends were cut back, 2 bases at V and 0 bases at J, with 10 bases in the middle.

This sequence joins TRBV5-4 and TRBJ1-6; D ambiguous. Germline V gene data show CDR1 as SGHNT and CDR2 as YYREEE (reference sequence). CDR3 length: 14 residues. Trimming took off 0 bases at V and 5 bases at J, with 6 bases between the two ends. The CDR3 DNA follows: TGTGCCAGCAGCTTGGAAGGGAATAATTCACCCCTCCACTTT. Its translation: CASSLEGNNSPLHF.

This clonotype has ten or more counts. The chain joins TRBV12-3 or TRBV12-4 to TRBJ1-5, with TRBD1 matching over 7 bases. The CDR3 is made up of 14 amino acids. With 6 bases clipped from V and 4 bases from J, the junction kept 6 bases outside the gene matches. CDR3 bases: TGTGCCAGCAGCACTCAGGGGGGAAATCAGCCCCAGCATTTT. Its protein product is CASSTQGGNQPQHF.

This chain links TRBV7-2 with TRBJ1-6, with 7 bases that match TRBD1. CDR3 length equals 14 residues. Trimming at V came to 7 bases and at J to 10 bases, leaving 10 bases not matched to a gene. CDR1 and CDR2 (germline): SGHTA, FQGNSA. Here the CDR3 DNA reads TGTGCCAGCAATCAGAGGGGGCAGCGGTCACCCCTCCACTTT. Translating gives CASNQRGQRSPLHF. Using reference TRBV7-2 and TRBJ1-6 for the parts outside the CDR3, the full variable domain is GAGVSQSPSNKVTEKGKDVELRCDPISGHTALYWYRQSLGQGLEFLIYFQGNSAPDKSGLPSDRFSAERTGGSVSTLTIQRTQQEDSAVYLCASNQRGQRSPLHFGNGTRLTVT.

A few counts support this clonotype. The rearrangement joins TRBV9 to TRBJ2-4; D is perhaps TRBD1 (5 bases). Trimming shortened V by 4 bases and J by 7 bases, and 18 bases separated the two germline ends. Germline V CDR1 and CDR2: SGDLS, YYNGEE. CDR3 size: 15 residues. The DNA for the CDR3 is TGTGCCAGCAGCCCCATGGGGCCAGTGGAGAACATTCAGTACTTC. This encodes CASSPMGPVENIQYF.